This TCR beta chain came from a study of CD8+ T cells in alopecia areata. Study-level information: Patients took tofacitinib for 6 to 18 months, followed by 6 drug-free months.

Sequencing used cDNA as its template, made by extracting RNA and reverse transcribing it. Assay used: immunoSEQ multiplex PCR; TCRdb lists only in-frame clones, some missing. The sample contains about 270,000 clones, roughly 60% of which appear only once. Treatment denoted: oral pan-JAK inhibitor, 5-10 mg twice daily. This CDR3 spans 13 amino acids. V was trimmed by 0 bases and J by 7 bases, leaving 10 bases between them. Per the germline V gene, CDR1 is SGDLS and CDR2 is YYNGEE. A single count supports this clone. Its antigen is not known. General observations from the study: Sequences from scalp samples also cover resident alphabeta T cells of normal skin. In patients, TCRs were shared less clearly than in mice, and HLA may possibly be involved.

The receptor comes from a human donor with alopecia areata. Sequencing used CD4+ T cells sorted from blood, obtained around week 54, from a patient treated with tofacitinib. The chain joins TRBV9 to TRBJ1-2; D gene unclear. This CDR3 reads CASSVGRQTGYTF. DNA for the CDR3: TGTGCCAGCAGCGTAGGACGGCAGACTGGCTACACCTTC. Full variable domain (remainder filled in from reference TRBV9 and TRBJ1-2): DSGVTQTPKHLITATGQRVTLRCSPRSGDLSVYWYQQSLDQGLQFLIQYYNGEERAKGNILERFSAQQFPDLHSELNLSSLELGDSALYFCASSVGRQTGYTFGSGTRLTVV.